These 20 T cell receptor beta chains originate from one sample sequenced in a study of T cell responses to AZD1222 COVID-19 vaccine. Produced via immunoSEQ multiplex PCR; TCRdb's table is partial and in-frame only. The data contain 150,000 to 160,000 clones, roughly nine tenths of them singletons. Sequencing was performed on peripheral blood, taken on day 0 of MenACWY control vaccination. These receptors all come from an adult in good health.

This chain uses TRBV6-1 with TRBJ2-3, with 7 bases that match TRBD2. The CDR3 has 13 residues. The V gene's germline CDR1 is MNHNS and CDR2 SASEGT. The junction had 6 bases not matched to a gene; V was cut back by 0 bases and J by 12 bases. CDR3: CASSEAPSGEQYF. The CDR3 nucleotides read TGTGCCAGCAGTGAAGCGCCCAGCGGGGAACAGTATTTT.

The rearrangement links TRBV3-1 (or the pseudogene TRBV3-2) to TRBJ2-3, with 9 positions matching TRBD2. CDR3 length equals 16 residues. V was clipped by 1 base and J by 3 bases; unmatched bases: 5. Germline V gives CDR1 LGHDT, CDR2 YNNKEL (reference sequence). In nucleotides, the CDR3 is TGTGCCAGCAGCCAAGGGAGGCGGGGGGGAACAGATACGCAGTATTTT. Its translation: CASSQGRRGGTDTQYF.

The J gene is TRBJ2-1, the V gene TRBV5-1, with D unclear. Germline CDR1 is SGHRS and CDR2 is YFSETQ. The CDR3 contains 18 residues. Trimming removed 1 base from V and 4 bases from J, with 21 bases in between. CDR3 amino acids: CASSLLGQLSSTYNEQFF. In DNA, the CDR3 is TGCGCCAGCAGCTTGCTTGGCCAGCTTTCCTCAACGTACAATGAGCAGTTCTTC.

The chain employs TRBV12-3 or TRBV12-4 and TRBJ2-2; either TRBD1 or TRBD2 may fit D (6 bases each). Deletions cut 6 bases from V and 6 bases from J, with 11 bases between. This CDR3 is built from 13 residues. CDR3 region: CASRAEGAGELFF. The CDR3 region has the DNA TGTGCCAGCAGGGCGGAGGGGGCCGGGGAGCTGTTTTTT.

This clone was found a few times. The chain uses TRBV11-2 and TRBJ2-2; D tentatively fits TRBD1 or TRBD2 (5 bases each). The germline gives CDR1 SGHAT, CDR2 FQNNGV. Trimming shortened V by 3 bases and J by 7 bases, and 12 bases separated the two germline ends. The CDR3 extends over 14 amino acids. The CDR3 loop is CASSLPLGGGELFF. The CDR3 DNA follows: TGTGCCAGCAGCTTGCCGCTTGGGGGCGGGGAGCTGTTTTTT.

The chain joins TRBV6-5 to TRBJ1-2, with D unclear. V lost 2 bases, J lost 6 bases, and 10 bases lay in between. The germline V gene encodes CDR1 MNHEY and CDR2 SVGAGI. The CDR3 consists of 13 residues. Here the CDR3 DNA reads TGTGCCAGCAGTTACGAGGGAAGGGATGGCTACACCTTC. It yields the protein CASSYEGRDGYTF.

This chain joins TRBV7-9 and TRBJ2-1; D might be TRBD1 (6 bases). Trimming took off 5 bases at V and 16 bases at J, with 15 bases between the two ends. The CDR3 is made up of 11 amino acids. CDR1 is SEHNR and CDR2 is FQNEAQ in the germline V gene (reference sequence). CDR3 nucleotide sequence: TGTGCCAGCAGCATAGGACAGAGAAAATTCTTC. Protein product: CASSIGQRKFF.

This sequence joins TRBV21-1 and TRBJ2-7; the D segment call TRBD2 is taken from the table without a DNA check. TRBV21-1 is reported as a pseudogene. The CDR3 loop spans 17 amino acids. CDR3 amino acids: CASSKNQTSGSSYEQYF. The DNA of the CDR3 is TGTGCCAGCAGCAAAAACCAGACTAGCGGGAGTTCCTACGAGCAGTACTTC.

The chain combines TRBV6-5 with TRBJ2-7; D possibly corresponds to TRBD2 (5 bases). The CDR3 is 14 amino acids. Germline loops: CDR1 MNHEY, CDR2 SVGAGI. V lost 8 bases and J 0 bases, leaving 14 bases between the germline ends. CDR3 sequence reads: CASGSDFSSYEQYF. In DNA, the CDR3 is TGTGCCAGCGGGTCGGACTTCAGCTCCTACGAGCAGTACTTC.

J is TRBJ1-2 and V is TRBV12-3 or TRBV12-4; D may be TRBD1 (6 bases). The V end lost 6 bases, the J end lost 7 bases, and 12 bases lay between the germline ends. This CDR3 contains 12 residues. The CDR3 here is CASSTGGAGYTF. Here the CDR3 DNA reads TGTGCCAGCAGCACCGGGGGGGCTGGCTACACCTTC.

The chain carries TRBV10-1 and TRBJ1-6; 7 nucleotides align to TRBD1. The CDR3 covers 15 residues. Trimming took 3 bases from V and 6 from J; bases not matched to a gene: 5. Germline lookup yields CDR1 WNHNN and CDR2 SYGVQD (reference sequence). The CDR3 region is CASSDGQGVNSPLHF. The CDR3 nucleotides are TGCGCCAGCAGTGACGGGCAGGGGGTTAATTCACCCCTCCACTTT.

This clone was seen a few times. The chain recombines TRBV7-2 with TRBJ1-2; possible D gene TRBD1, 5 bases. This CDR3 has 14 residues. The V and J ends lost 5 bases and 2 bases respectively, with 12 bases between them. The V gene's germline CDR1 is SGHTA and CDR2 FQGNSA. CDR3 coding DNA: TGTGCCAGCAGCATCCGGGACGGCAACTATGGCTACACCTTC. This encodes CASSIRDGNYGYTF.

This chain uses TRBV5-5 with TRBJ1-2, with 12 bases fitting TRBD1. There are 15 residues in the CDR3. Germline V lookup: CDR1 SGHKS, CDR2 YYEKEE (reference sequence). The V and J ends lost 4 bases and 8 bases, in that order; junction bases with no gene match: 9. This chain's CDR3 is CASSVPGQGARGYTF. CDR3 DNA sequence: TGTGCCAGCAGCGTACCGGGACAGGGGGCAAGAGGCTACACCTTC. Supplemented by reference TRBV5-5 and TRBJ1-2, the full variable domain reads DAGVTQSPTHLIKTRGQQVTLRCSPISGHKSVSWYQQVLGQGPQFIFQYYEKEERGRGNFPDRFSARQFPNYSSELNVNALLLGDSALYLCASSVPGQGARGYTFGSGTRLTVV.

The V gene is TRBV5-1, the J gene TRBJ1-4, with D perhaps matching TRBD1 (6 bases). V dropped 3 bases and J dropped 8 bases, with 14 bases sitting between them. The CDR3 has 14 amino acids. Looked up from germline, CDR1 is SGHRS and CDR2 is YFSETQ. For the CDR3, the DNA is TGCGCCAGCAGCTCGACAGGAGGCGAGGAAAAACTGTTTTTT. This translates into CASSSTGGEEKLFF.

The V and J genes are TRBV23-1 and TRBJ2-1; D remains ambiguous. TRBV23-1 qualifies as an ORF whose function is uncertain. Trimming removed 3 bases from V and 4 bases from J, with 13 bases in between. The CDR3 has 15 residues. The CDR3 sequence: CASSQIDSRYNEQFF. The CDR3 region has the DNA TGCGCCAGCAGTCAGATAGACTCAAGATACAATGAGCAGTTCTTC.

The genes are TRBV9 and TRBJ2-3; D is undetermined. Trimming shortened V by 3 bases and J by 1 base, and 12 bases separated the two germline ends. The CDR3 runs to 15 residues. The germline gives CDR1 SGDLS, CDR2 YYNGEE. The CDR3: CASSGVGVGTDTQYF. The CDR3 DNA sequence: TGTGCCAGCAGCGGAGTCGGAGTGGGCACAGATACGCAGTATTTT.

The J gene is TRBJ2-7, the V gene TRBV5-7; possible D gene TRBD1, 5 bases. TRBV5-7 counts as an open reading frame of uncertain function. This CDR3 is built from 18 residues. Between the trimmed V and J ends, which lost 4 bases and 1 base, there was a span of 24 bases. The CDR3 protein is CASSTVRTYPGASYEQYV. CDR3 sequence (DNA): TGTGCCAGCAGCACGGTCAGGACATACCCAGGAGCGTCCTACGAGCAGTACGTC.

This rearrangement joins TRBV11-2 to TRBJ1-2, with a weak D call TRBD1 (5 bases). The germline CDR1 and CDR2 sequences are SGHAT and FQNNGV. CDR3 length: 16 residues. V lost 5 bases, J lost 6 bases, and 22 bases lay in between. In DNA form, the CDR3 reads TGTGCCAGCAGCCGGGGAGGGGCGAAAGGGTTTAATGGCTACACCTTC. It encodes CASSRGGAKGFNGYTF.

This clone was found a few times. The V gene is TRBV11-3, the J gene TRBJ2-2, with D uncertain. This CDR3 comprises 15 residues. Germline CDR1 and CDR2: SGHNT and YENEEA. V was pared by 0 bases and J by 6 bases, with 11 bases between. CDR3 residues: CASSLDRGGAGELFF. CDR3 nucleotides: TGTGCCAGCAGCTTAGACCGTGGTGGGGCCGGGGAGCTGTTTTTT.

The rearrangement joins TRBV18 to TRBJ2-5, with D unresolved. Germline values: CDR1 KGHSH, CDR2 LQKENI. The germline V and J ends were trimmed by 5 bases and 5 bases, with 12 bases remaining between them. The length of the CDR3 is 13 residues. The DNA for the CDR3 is TGTGCCAGCTCAAACCTCCAGTGGGAGACCCAGTACTTC. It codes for CASSNLQWETQYF. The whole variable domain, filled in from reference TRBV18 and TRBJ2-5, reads NAGVMQNPRHLVRRRGQEARLRCSPMKGHSHVYWYRQLPEEGLKFMVYLQKENIIDESGMPKERFSAEFPKEGPSILRIQQVVRGDSAAYFCASSNLQWETQYFGPGTRLLVL.